The source of this TCR beta chain is a study of T cells in localized non-small cell lung cancer. General observations from the study: Out of the top 100 tumor clones, a median about 57 were seen in adjacent lung.

In its sample, this clone ranks as medium-sized. Its target is not known. TCRdb's copy holds only in-frame clones and misses some; the assay was immunoSEQ multiplex PCR. The data show approximately 5,500 clones, 28% seen once. CDR3 length equals 14 residues. The V end lost 5 bases, the J end lost 0 bases, and 8 bases lay between the germline ends. Looked up from germline, CDR1 is KGHSH and CDR2 is LQKENI. Sequencing was performed on lung tumor tissue, taken before any cancer treatment. The rearrangement joins TRBV18 to TRBJ1-5; unclear D gene. The receptor was isolated from a female donor aged 60 or older with stage I lung adenocarcinoma. CDR3 protein: CASSEEYSNQPQHF. CDR3 coding DNA: TGTGCCAGCTCAGAAGAGTATAGCAATCAGCCCCAGCATTTT.